The clone carrying this TCR beta chain was seen many times. As yet, its antigen is unknown. TCRdb re-called the reads through MiXCR, storing one row per CDR3 protein. Found here are hundreds of thousands of distinct CDR3 sequences, 35% of them singletons; the top ten hold 2.8%. The V gene's germline CDR1 is MDHEN and CDR2 SYDVKM. The CDR3 runs 14 residues. J lost 2 bases, V lost 5 bases, and 4 bases had no gene match. The sample comes from a study of T cell repertoires in cytomegalovirus infection. Study-wide points: There were carriers of CMV plus the relevant HLA, and cumulative public TCR beta family frequency identified them. Across the ex vivo response, the dominant clonotypes were HLA-C-restricted CMV-specific TCR beta clonotypes.

Sequencing was performed on PBMCs. The clonotype was recovered from a human donor in good health (CMV status not recorded). Some clones in this sample may be carry-over from other donors' samples. The rearrangement links TRBV28 to TRBJ2-7, with TRBD2 matching 9 bases. In nucleotides, the CDR3 is TGTGCCAGCAGTAATAGCGGGGGAACCTACGAGCAGTACTTC. Encoded protein: CASSNSGGTYEQYF.